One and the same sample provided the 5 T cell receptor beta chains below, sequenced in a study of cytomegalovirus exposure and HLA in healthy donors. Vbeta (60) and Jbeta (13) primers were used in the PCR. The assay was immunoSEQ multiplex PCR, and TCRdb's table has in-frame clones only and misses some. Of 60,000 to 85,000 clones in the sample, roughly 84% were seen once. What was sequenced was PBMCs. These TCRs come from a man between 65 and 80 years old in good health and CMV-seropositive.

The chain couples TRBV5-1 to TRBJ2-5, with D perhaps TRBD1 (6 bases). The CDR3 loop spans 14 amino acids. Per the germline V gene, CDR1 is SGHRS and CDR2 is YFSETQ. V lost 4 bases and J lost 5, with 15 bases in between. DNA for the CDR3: TGCGCCAGCAGCACTCAGGGGAGTTGGGAGACCCAGTACTTC. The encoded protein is CASSTQGSWETQYF. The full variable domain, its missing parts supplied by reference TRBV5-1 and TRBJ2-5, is KAGVTQTPRYLIKTRGQQVTLSCSPISGHRSVSWYQQTPGQGLQFLFEYFSETQRNKGNFPGRFSGRQFSNSRSEMNVSTLELGDSALYLCASSTQGSWETQYFGPGTRLLVL.

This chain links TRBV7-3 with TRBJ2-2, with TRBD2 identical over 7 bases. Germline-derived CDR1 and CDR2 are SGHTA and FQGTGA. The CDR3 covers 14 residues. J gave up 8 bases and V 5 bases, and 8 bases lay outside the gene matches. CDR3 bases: TGTGCCAGCAGCCGGGACTATCCTGTGGGGGAGCTGTTTTTT. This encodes CASSRDYPVGELFF.

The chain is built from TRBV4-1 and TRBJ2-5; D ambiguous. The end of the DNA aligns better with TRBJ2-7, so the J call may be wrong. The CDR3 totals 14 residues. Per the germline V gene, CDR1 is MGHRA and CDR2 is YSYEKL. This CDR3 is CASSHPRSSYEQYF. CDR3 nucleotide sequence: TGCGCCAGCAGCCATCCCCGGTCCTCCTACGAGCAGTACTTC.

Here the CDR3 DNA reads TGTGCCAGTAGTATGAGTATCGTTAACAATGAGCAGTTCTTC. Its protein is CASSMSIVNNEQFF. The chain uses TRBV19 and TRBJ2-1; D ambiguous. Trimming cost V 3 bases and J 5 bases, with 11 bases left between them. The CDR3 is 14 residues long. Per germline, CDR1 LNHDA and CDR2 SQIVND (reference sequence).

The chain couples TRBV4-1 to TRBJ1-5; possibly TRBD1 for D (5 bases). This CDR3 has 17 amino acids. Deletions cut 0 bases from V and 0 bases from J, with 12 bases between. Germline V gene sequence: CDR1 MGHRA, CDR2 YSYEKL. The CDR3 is CASSQDLGLDSNQPQHF. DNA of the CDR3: TGCGCCAGCAGCCAAGATCTGGGACTGGATAGCAATCAGCCCCAGCATTTT.